Following are 12 T cell receptor beta chains from one sample sequenced in a study of blood T cell repertoires in COVID-19. Libraries were prepared by immunoSEQ multiplex PCR; TCRdb keeps only in-frame clonotypes and omits some of them. Among 140,000 or so clones listed, about 90% were seen once. Sequencing input: peripheral blood. Receptors originate from a woman aged 80 or over with acute or convalescent COVID-19.

The chain joins TRBV6-5 to TRBJ1-5, with D perhaps matching TRBD1 (6 bases). The V end was cut by 7 bases, the J end by 3 bases, with 16 bases between. CDR3 size: 15 residues. Germline V gene sequence: CDR1 MNHEY, CDR2 SVGAGI. CDR3 sequence: CASTLQTGLNQPQHF. In nucleotides, the CDR3 is TGTGCCAGCACTCTCCAGACAGGCCTCAATCAGCCCCAGCATTTT.

The V call is TRBV10-3, the J call TRBJ2-5; TRBD2 agrees at 7 bases. The germline V gene has CDR1 ENHRY and CDR2 SYGVKD. There are 13 residues in the CDR3. V lost 6 bases, J lost 4 bases, and 5 bases stayed unmatched. The CDR3 DNA is TGTGCCATCAGCCCCTCGGGGGGAGAGACCCAGTACTTC. Protein product: CAISPSGGETQYF.

This sequence joins TRBV29-1 and TRBJ2-3, with TRBD1 matching over 7 bases. CDR1 and CDR2 from the germline V gene are SQVTM and ANQGSEA. With 7 bases clipped from V and 3 bases from J, the junction kept 4 bases outside the gene matches. This CDR3 is 12 amino acids long. CDR3: CSALGQTDTQYF. DNA for the CDR3: TGCAGCGCTTTGGGACAGACAGATACGCAGTATTTT.

The chain recombines TRBV5-5 with TRBJ2-3, with D perhaps matching TRBD1 (6 bases). The germline CDR1 and CDR2 sequences are SGHKS and YYEKEE (reference sequence). V lost 7 bases and J 6 bases, leaving 15 bases between the germline ends. This CDR3 is built from 13 residues. This CDR3 is CASQGTGSDTQYF. DNA for the CDR3: TGTGCCAGCCAAGGTACAGGGTCGGATACGCAGTATTTT.

CDR3 nucleotides: TGTGCCAGCAGCCCCCCGCCCGGAGATACGCAGTATTTT. Translated, it gives CASSPPPGDTQYF. The rearrangement joins TRBV5-4 to TRBJ2-3; no clear D gene. There are 13 residues in the CDR3. Germline V gene sequence: CDR1 SGHNT, CDR2 YYREEE (reference sequence). The V end was cut by 4 bases, the J end by 5 bases, with 11 bases between.

V is TRBV3-1 (or the pseudogene TRBV3-2) and J is TRBJ1-1; no reliable D call. The length of the CDR3 is 13 residues. In germline, CDR1 is LGHDT, CDR2 YNNKEL (reference sequence). The V gene lost 2 bases and the J gene lost 3 bases, with 7 bases spanning the gap. Here the CDR3 DNA reads TGTGCCAGCAGCCAAACCCGGGACACTGAAGCTTTCTTT. Protein: CASSQTRDTEAFF.

This chain links TRBV5-5 with TRBJ1-2, with TRBD1 matching 8 bases. J gave up 7 bases and V 0 bases, and 2 bases lay outside the gene matches. The CDR3 extends over 13 amino acids. Germline CDR1 SGHKS, CDR2 YYEKEE (reference sequence). CDR3 sequence (DNA): TGTGCCAGCAGCTTGGCACAGGGGGGTGGCTACACCTTC. This gives the protein CASSLAQGGGYTF.

The chain couples TRBV5-1 to TRBJ2-3, with 8 bases lining up with TRBD1. CDR1 SGHRS and CDR2 YFSETQ come from the germline V gene. V was pared by 0 bases and J by 3 bases, with 3 bases of the junction left unmatched. The CDR3 spans 15 residues. The CDR3 reads CASSLGQGATDTQYF. For the CDR3, the DNA is TGCGCCAGCAGCTTGGGGCAGGGGGCAACAGATACGCAGTATTTT.

A single count supports this clone. J is TRBJ1-2 and V is TRBV29-1; D gene unclear. The V end was cut by 2 bases, the J end by 4 bases, with 11 bases between. The CDR3 contains 13 residues. Looked up from germline, CDR1 is SQVTM and CDR2 is ANQGSEA. Written as DNA, the CDR3 is TGCAGCGTTGAATGGCAGTACCGCTATGGCTACACCTTC. Residues: CSVEWQYRYGYTF.

CDR3 nucleotides: TGTGCCAGCAACCCGGCCGGGACAGGGGAAACTGAAGCTTTCTTT. It is translated as CASNPAGTGETEAFF. The chain recombines TRBV14 with TRBJ1-1; 10 bases map to TRBD1. This CDR3 contains 15 residues. The ends lost 7 bases at V and 5 bases at J; junction bases unmatched: 10. The germline gives CDR1 SGHDN, CDR2 FVKESK.

The J gene is TRBJ1-2, the V gene TRBV24-1; 9 nucleotides match TRBD1. Trimming removed 4 bases from V and 8 bases from J; junction bases left unmatched: 7. CDR1 KGHDR and CDR2 SFDVKD come from the germline V gene. The CDR3 covers 14 residues. In DNA form, the CDR3 reads TGTGCCACCAGTGACCGGACAGGGGCGTTAGGCTACACCTTC. It is translated as CATSDRTGALGYTF.

V gene TRBV30 combines with J gene TRBJ1-3, with D unresolved. Germline assignment: CDR1 GTSNPN and CDR2 SVGIG (reference sequence). Trimming stripped 0 bases from V and 4 bases from J, with 16 bases between. The CDR3 has 16 amino acids. The CDR3 DNA sequence: TGTGCCTGGAGTGTAACCTACAGTTCGGGGGGAAACACCATATATTTT. It yields the protein CAWSVTYSSGGNTIYF.